The rows below give T cell receptor beta chains drawn from one sample of a study of regulatory T cells in long-lasting Graves disease. Using its own MiXCR run on the multiplex PCR reads, TCRdb lists one record per CDR3 protein. The profile shows 400,000 or so distinct CDR3 sequences, 23% of them singletons. This specimen was peripheral blood mononuclear cells (PBMCs), taken when the disease was refractory, from a patient treated with antithyroid drugs. The receptor set was obtained from a female donor with Graves disease. CDR3s include the opening cysteine and the closing phenylalanine or tryptophan. D genes are given only for firm matches. A clone size is listed for some rows: how often the clone was seen (once, few, many), or a class if it is expanded.

.	15	many	TRBJ2-5	TRBV12-3/TRBV12-4	TGTGCCAGCAGTTTAGGGGCAGGTGATCAAGAGACCCAGTACTTC	CASSLGAGDQETQYF
.	13	.	TRBJ2-2	TRBV12-3/TRBV12-4	TGTGCCAGCAGTTTAATGGGAACCGGGGAGCTGTTTTTT	CASSLMGTGELFF
.	14	.	TRBJ1-6	TRBV3-1	TGTGCCAGCAGCCAAGGCCATGATAATTCACCCCTCCACTTT	CASSQGHDNSPLHF
.	15	.	TRBJ2-2	TRBV7-9	TGTGCCAGCAGCTTTGCACAGATGAACACCGGGGAGCTGTTTTTT	CASSFAQMNTGELFF
.	13	.	TRBJ1-2	TRBV30	TGTGCCTGGCGGCCGGTGACGAACTATGGCTACACCTTC	CAWRPVTNYGYTF
TRBD2	18	.	TRBJ2-1	TRBV15	TGTGCCACCAGCAGAGATCAGGGACTAGCGGGAGTTAAAAATGAGCAGTTCTTC	CATSRDQGLAGVKNEQFF
TRBD1	16	many	TRBJ2-5	TRBV6-1	TGTGCCAGCAGGGGGGTGCAGGGGGACATACAAGAGACCCAGTACTTC	CASRGVQGDIQETQYF
.	15	.	TRBJ2-3	TRBV18	TGTGCCAGCTCATCTACAGGGAAAAGCACAGATACGCAGTATTTT	CASSSTGKSTDTQYF
.	15	many	TRBJ1-1	TRBV2	TGTGCCAGCACGAAAGAGGGCACCGAGAACACTGAAGCTTTCTTT	CASTKEGTENTEAFF
.	13	.	TRBJ2-7	TRBV13	TGTGCCAGCAGCTTAAAAGGGGTCCACGAGCAGTACTTC	CASSLKGVHEQYF
.	13	few	TRBJ2-2	TRBV19	TGTGCCAGTACCCCCAAGAACACCGGGGAGCTGTTTTTT	CASTPKNTGELFF
.	13	many	TRBJ1-6	TRBV2	TGTGCCAGCCACGGGGACTATAATTCACCCCTCCACTTT	CASHGDYNSPLHF
.	11	many	TRBJ1-1	TRBV28	TGTGCCAGCATAGAGGAAACTGAAGCTTTCTTT	CASIEETEAFF
TRBD2	15	many	TRBJ2-7	TRBV12-3/TRBV12-4	TGTGCCAGCAGCAAGATAGCGGGACCCAAGGGCGAGCAGTACTTC	CASSKIAGPKGEQYF
.	11	.	TRBJ1-1	TRBV5-8	TGTGCCAGCAGCACACAGACTGAAGCTTTCTTT	CASSTQTEAFF
.	16	.	TRBJ2-3	TRBV18	TGTGCCAGCTCACCTTCTGGGGGCGCGGGCGCAGATACGCAGTATTTT	CASSPSGGAGADTQYF
.	14	few	TRBJ2-7	TRBV7-9	TGTGCCAGCAGCTTAGACGCGAGCTCCTACGAGCAGTACTTC	CASSLDASSYEQYF
.	13	few	TRBJ2-7	TRBV20-1	TGCAGTGCTAGCAGCCGAGTCGCCTACGAGCAGTACTTC	CSASSRVAYEQYF
.	13	.	TRBJ2-2	TRBV3-1	TGTGCCAGCAGCCTACTGCCTACCGGGGAGCTGTTTTTT	CASSLLPTGELFF
.	16	many	TRBJ2-5	TRBV6-9	TGTGCCAGCAGTTACCTTCGAAACGGGGGCGGAGAGACCCAGTACTTC	CASSYLRNGGGETQYF
.	14	.	TRBJ2-5	TRBV5-1	TGCGCCAGCAGCATGAAGACCCGTCAAGAGACCCAGTACTTC	CASSMKTRQETQYF
.	13	few	TRBJ2-7	TRBV12-3/TRBV12-4	TGTGCCAGCAGCACAAACTGGGGGGAGGAACAGTACTTC	CASSTNWGEEQYF
.	12	few	TRBJ2-1	TRBV28	TGTGCCAGCAGGGGATACTACAATGAGCAGTTCTTC	CASRGYYNEQFF
.	14	few	TRBJ1-1	TRBV18	TGTGCCAGCTCATCTTCACAGGTGAACACTGAAGCTTTCTTT	CASSSSQVNTEAFF
.	17	.	TRBJ2-2	TRBV28	TGTGCCAGCAGTTTATACTTCGGGGGCTCCTACACCGGGGAGCTGTTTTTT	CASSLYFGGSYTGELFF
TRBD1	15	.	TRBJ2-5	TRBV4-3	TGCGCCAGCAGCGCGACGGCAGGGGGATTTGAGACCCAGTACTTC	CASSATAGGFETQYF
.	21	.	TRBJ2-3	TRBV7-9	TGTGCCAGCAGCTCCCAAAAACCACGGGAGTGGTCAGCAACTAGCACAGATACGCAGTATTTT	CASSSQKPREWSATSTDTQYF
TRBD2	13	.	TRBJ2-7	TRBV20-1	TGCAGTGCTAGTAGGGGACTAGCGAACGAGCAGTACTTC	CSASRGLANEQYF
TRBD2	15	many	TRBJ2-7	TRBV20-1	TGCAGTGCTAGCTGGCTAGCGGGAGGGCGGTACGAGCAGTACTTC	CSASWLAGGRYEQYF